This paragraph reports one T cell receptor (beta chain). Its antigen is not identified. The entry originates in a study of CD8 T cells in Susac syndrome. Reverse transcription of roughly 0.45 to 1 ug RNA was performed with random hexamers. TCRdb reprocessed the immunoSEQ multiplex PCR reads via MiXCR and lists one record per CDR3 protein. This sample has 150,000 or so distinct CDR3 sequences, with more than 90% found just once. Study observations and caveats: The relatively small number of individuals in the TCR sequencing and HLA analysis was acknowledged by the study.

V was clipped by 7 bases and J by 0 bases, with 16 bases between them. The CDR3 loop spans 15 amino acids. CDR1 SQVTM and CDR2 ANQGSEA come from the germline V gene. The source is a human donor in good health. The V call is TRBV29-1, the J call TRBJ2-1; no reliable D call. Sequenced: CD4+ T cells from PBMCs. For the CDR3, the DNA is TGCAGCGGCTTGTGGCGCACCCGCTCCTACAATGAGCAGTTCTTC. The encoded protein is CSGLWRTRSYNEQFF.